The clone carrying this TCR beta chain is judged large (0.1 to 1%). Its specificity is not known. The data stem from a study of tumor-infiltrating lymphocytes in localized non-small cell lung cancer. For the study at large: Some samples were collected after neoadjuvant chemotherapy; smokers, never-smokers and several histologies were included. Each patient gave resected tumor and non-adjacent uninvolved lung tissue.

This CDR3 region has 14 residues. CDR1 is LNHNV, CDR2 YYDKDF, per germline (reference sequence). V dropped 0 bases and J dropped 1 base, with 7 bases sitting between them. Only in-frame clones appear in the TCRdb table, and some are missing; sequencing was by immunoSEQ multiplex PCR. This sample has 2,800 or so clones, with around 55% found just once. Overall study findings and caveats: Only some patients had TCR sequencing, depending on available tissue. TCRbeta sequencing showed higher T cell infiltration in tumors than uninvolved lung.

Source material: uninvolved lung tissue not adjacent to the tumor. This clonotype originated in a human donor with non-small cell lung cancer. The chain joins TRBV15 to TRBJ2-7; D ambiguous. The chain's CDR3 is CATSRDISSYEQYF. Here the CDR3 DNA reads TGTGCCACCAGCAGAGATATCAGTTCCTACGAGCAGTACTTC.